This T cell receptor beta chain emerged from a study of cytomegalovirus exposure and HLA in healthy donors. The study's findings and limits: Overall, about 160 TCR beta chains were annotated as cytomegalovirus-associated.

The PCR used 60 Vbeta and 13 Jbeta primers. Assay used: immunoSEQ multiplex PCR; TCRdb lists only in-frame clones, some missing. The table lists 95,000 to 150,000 clones, about three quarters of them singletons, with 2.5% to 3% in the top ten. Unmatched junction bases numbered 2, after V lost 1 base and J lost 9 bases. This CDR3 has 14 amino acids. Germline V gene sequence: CDR1 SGHTA, CDR2 FQGNSA. This clone showed up just a few times. Its specificity is unknown. This specimen includes other DNA sequences encoding the same CDR3. The rearrangement links TRBV7-2 to TRBJ2-3; 12 nucleotides line up with TRBD2. The sequencing input was PBMCs. The receptor was derived from a middle-aged woman in good health and CMV-seropositive. CDR3 nucleotide sequence: TGTGCCAGCAGCTTAGGACTAGCGGGAGCAACGCAGTATTTT. Translation: CASSLGLAGATQYF.